This TCR beta chain emerged from a study of T-cell reconstitution after alpha-beta-depleted transplantation in children. V shed 3 bases and J shed 0 bases, with 8 bases lying between them. Germline V gene data show CDR1 as DFQATT and CDR2 as SNEGSKA (reference sequence). The CDR3 spans 13 residues. Unique molecular identifiers tagged the TCRbeta library. MiXCR, applied by TCRdb to the PCR reads, yields one record per CDR3 protein. This sample yields around 500,000 distinct CDR3 sequences, of which around 23% are seen a single time; roughly 15% belongs to the top ten. At least ten counts were recorded for this clonotype.

The V gene is TRBV20-1, the J gene TRBJ1-1; D might be TRBD1 (5 bases). The input for sequencing was PBMCs, mostly from graft donor cells, taken 360 days after TCRalphabeta/CD19-depleted stem cell transplant. This TCR derives from a boy in the first two years of life who had a stem cell transplant for acute myeloid leukemia, so the T cells may come from the graft donor. The CDR3 loop reads CSARTVMNTEAFF. As DNA, the CDR3 is TGCAGTGCTAGGACAGTTATGAACACTGAAGCTTTCTTT.